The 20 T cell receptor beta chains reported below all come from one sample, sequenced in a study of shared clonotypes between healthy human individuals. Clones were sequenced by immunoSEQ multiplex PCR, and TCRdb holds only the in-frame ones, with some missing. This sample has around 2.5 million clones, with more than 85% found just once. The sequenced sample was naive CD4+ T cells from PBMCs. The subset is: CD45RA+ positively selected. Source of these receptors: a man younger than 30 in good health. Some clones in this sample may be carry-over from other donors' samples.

As DNA, the CDR3 is TGTGCCATCGAAAGGGGTGCATCGAGCACCGGGGAGCTGTTTTTT. Translated: CAIERGASSTGELFF. The rearrangement uses TRBV10-3 and TRBJ2-2; D is perhaps TRBD1 (5 bases). The CDR3 covers 15 residues. Germline CDR1 and CDR2: ENHRY and SYGVKD. With 8 bases removed from V and 4 bases from J, the gap between germline ends came to 17 bases.

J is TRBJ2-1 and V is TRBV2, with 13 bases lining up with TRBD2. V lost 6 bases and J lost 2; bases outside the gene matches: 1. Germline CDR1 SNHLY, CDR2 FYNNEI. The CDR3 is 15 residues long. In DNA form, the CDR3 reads TGTGCCAGCAGCACTAGCGGGAGGGCCTACAATGAGCAGTTCTTC. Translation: CASSTSGRAYNEQFF.

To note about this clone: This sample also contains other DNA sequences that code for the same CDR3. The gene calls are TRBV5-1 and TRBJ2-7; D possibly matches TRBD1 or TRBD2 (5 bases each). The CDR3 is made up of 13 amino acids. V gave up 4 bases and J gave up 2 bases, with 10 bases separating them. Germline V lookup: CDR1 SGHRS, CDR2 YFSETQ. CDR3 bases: TGCGCCAGCAGCCTTGGGGACGCCTACGAGCAGTACTTC. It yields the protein CASSLGDAYEQYF.

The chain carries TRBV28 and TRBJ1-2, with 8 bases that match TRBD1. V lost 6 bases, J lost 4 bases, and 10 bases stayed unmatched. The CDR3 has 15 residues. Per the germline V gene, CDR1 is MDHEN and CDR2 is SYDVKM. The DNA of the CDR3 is TGTGCCAGCAGGCCACGGGACAGGTCCTCCTATGGCTACACCTTC. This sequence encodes CASRPRDRSSYGYTF.

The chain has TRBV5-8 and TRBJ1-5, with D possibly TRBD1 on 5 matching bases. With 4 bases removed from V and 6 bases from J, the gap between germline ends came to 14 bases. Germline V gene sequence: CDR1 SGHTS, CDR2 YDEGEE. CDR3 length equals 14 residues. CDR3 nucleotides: TGTGCCAGCAGCCGGTGGGGGGGATTTCAGCCCCAGCATTTT. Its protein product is CASSRWGGFQPQHF. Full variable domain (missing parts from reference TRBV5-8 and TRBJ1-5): EAGVTQSPTHLIKTRGQQATLRCSPISGHTSVYWYQQALGLGLQFLLWYDEGEERNRGNFPPRFSGRQFPNYSSELNVNALELEDSALYLCASSRWGGFQPQHFGDGTRLSIL.

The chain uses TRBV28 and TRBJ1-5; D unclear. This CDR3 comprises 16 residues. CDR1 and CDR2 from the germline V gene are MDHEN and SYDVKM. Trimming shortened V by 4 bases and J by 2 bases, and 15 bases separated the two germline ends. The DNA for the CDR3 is TGTGCCAGCAGTTATTTAACCCCCGGCGGCAATCAGCCCCAGCATTTT. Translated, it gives CASSYLTPGGNQPQHF.

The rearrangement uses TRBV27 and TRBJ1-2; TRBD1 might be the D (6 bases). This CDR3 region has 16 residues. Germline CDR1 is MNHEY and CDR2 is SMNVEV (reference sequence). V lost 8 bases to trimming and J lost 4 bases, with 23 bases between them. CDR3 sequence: CASLQGRAFFGYGYTF. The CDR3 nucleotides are TGTGCCAGCCTACAGGGACGAGCGTTTTTCGGCTATGGCTACACCTTC.

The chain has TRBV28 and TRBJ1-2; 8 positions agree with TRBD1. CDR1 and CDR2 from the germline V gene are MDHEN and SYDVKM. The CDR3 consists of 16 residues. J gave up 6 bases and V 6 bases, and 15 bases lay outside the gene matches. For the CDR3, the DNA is TGTGCCAGCAGCCGAACTCCCGGGACAGGATTTCATGGCTACACCTTC. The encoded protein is CASSRTPGTGFHGYTF.

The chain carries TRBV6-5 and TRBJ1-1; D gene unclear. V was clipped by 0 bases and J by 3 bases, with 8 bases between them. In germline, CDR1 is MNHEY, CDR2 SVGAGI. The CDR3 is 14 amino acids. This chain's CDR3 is CASSYSGADTEAFF. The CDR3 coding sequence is TGTGCCAGCAGTTACTCGGGTGCGGACACTGAAGCTTTCTTT.

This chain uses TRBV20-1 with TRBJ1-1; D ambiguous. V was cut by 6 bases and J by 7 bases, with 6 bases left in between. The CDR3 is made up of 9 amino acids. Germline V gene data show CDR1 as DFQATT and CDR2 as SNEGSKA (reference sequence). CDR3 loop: CSAGDEAFF. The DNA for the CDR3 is TGCAGTGCGGGAGATGAAGCTTTCTTT.

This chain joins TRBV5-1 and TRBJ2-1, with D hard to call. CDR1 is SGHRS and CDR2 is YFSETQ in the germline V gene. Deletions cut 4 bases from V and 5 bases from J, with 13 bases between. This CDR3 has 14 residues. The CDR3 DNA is TGCGCCAGCAGCGGTGGTGCAATAGACAATGAGCAGTTCTTC. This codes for CASSGGAIDNEQFF. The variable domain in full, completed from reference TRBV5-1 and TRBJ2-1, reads KAGVTQTPRYLIKTRGQQVTLSCSPISGHRSVSWYQQTPGQGLQFLFEYFSETQRNKGNFPGRFSGRQFSNSRSEMNVSTLELGDSALYLCASSGGAIDNEQFFGPGTRLTVL.

The DNA of the CDR3 is TGTGCCAGCAGCTTTTCGGCGGGAGTCGGCGGGGAGCTGTTTTTT. The encoded protein is CASSFSAGVGGELFF. The rearrangement links TRBV14 to TRBJ2-2, with TRBD2 matching 7 bases. CDR1 is SGHDN and CDR2 is FVKESK in the germline V gene. V lost 5 bases, J lost 7 bases, and 10 bases stayed unmatched. This CDR3 has 15 residues.

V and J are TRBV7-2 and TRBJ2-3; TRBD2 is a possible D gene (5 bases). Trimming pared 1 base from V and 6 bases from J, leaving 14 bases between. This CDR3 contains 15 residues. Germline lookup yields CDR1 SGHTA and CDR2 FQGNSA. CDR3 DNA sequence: TGTGCCAGCAGCTTAGGTGGCGGGCCCCATGATACGCAGTATTTT. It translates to CASSLGGGPHDTQYF.

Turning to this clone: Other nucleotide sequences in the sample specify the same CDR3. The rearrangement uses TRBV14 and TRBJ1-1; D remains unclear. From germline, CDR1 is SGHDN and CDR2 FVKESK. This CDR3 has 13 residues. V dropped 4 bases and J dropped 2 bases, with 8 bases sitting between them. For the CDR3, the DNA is TGTGCCAGCAGCCGGACGGCTAACACTGAAGCTTTCTTT. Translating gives CASSRTANTEAFF.

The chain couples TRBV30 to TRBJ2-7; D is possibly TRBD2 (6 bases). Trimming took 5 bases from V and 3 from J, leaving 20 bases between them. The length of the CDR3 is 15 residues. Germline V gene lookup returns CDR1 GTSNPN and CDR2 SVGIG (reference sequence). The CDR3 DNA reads TGTGCCTGGGGGGCGGGATCCTCAACCGTCTACGAGCAGTACTTC. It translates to CAWGAGSSTVYEQYF.

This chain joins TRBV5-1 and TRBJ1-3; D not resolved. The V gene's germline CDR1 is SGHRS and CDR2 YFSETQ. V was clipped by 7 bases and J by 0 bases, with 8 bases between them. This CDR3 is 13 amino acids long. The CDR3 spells CASCEVSGNTIYF. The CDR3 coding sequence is TGCGCCAGCTGTGAAGTCTCTGGAAACACCATATATTTT.

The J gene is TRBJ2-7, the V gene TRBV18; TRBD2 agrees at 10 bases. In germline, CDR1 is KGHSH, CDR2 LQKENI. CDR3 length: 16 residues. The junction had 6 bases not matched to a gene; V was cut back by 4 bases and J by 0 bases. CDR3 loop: CASSRDSGRASYEQYF. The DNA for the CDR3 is TGTGCCAGCTCACGCGACAGCGGGAGGGCCTCCTACGAGCAGTACTTC. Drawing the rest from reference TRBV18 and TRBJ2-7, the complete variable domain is NAGVMQNPRHLVRRRGQEARLRCSPMKGHSHVYWYRQLPEEGLKFMVYLQKENIIDESGMPKERFSAEFPKEGPSILRIQQVVRGDSAAYFCASSRDSGRASYEQYFGPGTRLTVT.

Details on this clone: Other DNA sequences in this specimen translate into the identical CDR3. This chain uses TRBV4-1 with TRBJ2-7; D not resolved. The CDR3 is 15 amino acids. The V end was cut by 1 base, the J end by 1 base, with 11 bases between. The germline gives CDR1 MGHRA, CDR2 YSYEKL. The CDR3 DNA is TGCGCCAGCAGCCAAGTCGGTAGCAGTTCCTACGAGCAGTACTTC. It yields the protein CASSQVGSSSYEQYF.

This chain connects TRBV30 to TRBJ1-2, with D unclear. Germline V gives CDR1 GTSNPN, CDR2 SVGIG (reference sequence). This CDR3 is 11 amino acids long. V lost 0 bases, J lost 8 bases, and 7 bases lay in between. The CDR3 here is CAWSVALGYTF. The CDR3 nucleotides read TGTGCCTGGAGTGTAGCCCTCGGCTACACCTTC.

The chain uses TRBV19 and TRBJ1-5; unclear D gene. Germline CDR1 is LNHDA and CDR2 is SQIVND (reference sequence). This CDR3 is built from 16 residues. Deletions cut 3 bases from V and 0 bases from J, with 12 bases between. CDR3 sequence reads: CASSISMAVSNQPQHF. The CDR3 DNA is TGTGCCAGTAGTATCAGTATGGCGGTTAGCAATCAGCCCCAGCATTTT. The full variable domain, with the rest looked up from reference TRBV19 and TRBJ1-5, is DGGITQSPKYLFRKEGQNVTLSCEQNLNHDAMYWYRQDPGQGLRLIYYSQIVNDFQKGDIAEGYSVSREKKESFPLTVTSAQKNPTAFYLCASSISMAVSNQPQHFGDGTRLSIL.